The T cell receptor beta chain described here comes from a study of breast tumors, draining lymph nodes, adjacent tissues (dated by TCRdb to 2016 to 2018). In the study overall: In breast cancer patients, the study compared the TCR beta repertoires of tumor, adjacent nontumor tissue and axillary lymph nodes. In human breast cancer, the study set out to evaluate how tumor, surrounding tissue and draining lymph node repertoires relate to one another and whether T cells may move between these sites. Results and caveats for the whole study, not just this receptor: In luminal-like breast cancer, tumor and nontumor tissue repertoires resembled each other significantly more than in basal-like breast cancer. Rather than being directly demonstrated, the conclusion that tumor T cells originate in lymph nodes was presented as consistent with a hypothesis. Tumors showed preferential V and J gene usage, and their T-cell repertoire diversity fell below that of lymph nodes yet above that of nontumor tissue. A scenario in which most tumor T cells derive from the lymph node and then expand within tumor tissue was judged to be consistent with the data.

The lymph node samples were taken from the axillary draining lymph nodes of breast cancer patients. Sequences SGHKS (CDR1) and YYEKEE (CDR2) are obtained from the germline V gene (reference sequence). Taken from cysteine to phenylalanine, the CDR3 has 12 residues. The read is trimmed to its CDR3 DNA, 36 bases read in frame from base 1. For this clonotype: The specificity of this receptor is unknown. Sequence at one end of the junction differs from germline and may be a read error.

Sequencing was performed on an Illumina HiSeq 2000. Multiplex PCR amplification was used to generate the TCR beta chain libraries. The amplified TCR beta chain products were analyzed by high-throughput sequencing. TCRdb reran the public reads through fastp at Q25 and MiXCR, keeping productive beta chains. All rows with the same CDR3 protein become a single entry with the most common DNA and genes. For this sample there are under 300,000 distinct CDR3 sequences; 30% to 35% appear just once. Together, the top ten hold approximately 3.7% of the sample. This receptor was identified in a female donor with breast cancer. Some clones in this sample may be carry-over from other donors' samples. The chain is made from TRBV5-5 and TRBJ1-6; no D gene call is confident. The sample consisted of axillary lymph node tissue. CDR3 region: CASSLGTGPLRF. The nucleotide sequence is given as TGTGCCAGCAGCTTGGGGACTGGCCCCCTCCGCTTT.